Listed here are 8 T cell receptor beta chains from one sample, sequenced in a study of blood T cell repertoires in COVID-19. Clones were sequenced by immunoSEQ multiplex PCR, and TCRdb holds only the in-frame ones, with some missing. This sample has 150,000 to 200,000 clones, with around 82% found just once. What was sequenced was PBMCs or T cells enriched from blood (not recorded which). The source of these receptors is a woman in her sixties or seventies with acute COVID-19.

The gene calls are TRBV5-4 and TRBJ2-4; D is perhaps TRBD2 (6 bases). Germline V CDR1 and CDR2: SGHNT, YYREEE (reference sequence). V shed 2 bases and J shed 5 bases, with 11 bases lying between them. The CDR3 runs to 14 residues. The CDR3, as DNA: TGTGCCAGCAGCTTCAATAGCGGAGAAAACATTCAGTACTTC. Its translation: CASSFNSGENIQYF.

The V and J genes are TRBV9 and TRBJ2-1, with TRBD2 identical over 7 bases. CDR1 and CDR2 from the germline V gene are SGDLS and YYNGEE. The CDR3 spans 13 residues. V trimming: 0 bases; J trimming: 6 bases; junction bases outside the gene matches: 0. CDR3 DNA: TGTGCCAGCAGCGTAGGACTAGCCAATGAGCAGTTCTTC. Translating gives CASSVGLANEQFF.

V gene TRBV7-8 combines with J gene TRBJ2-7; the D gene is possibly TRBD2 (5 bases). This CDR3 contains 12 residues. Germline V CDR1 and CDR2: SGHVS, FQNEAQ. Trimming took off 5 bases at V and 3 bases at J, with 8 bases between the two ends. This CDR3 is CASSLTSYEQYF. CDR3 coding DNA: TGTGCCAGCAGCCTCACTAGCTACGAGCAGTACTTC.

The rearrangement uses TRBV10-3 and TRBJ1-4; maybe TRBD1 (5 bases). V dropped 8 bases and J dropped 8 bases, with 15 bases sitting between them. Germline V gene data show CDR1 as ENHRY and CDR2 as SYGVKD. The CDR3 is made up of 13 amino acids. The CDR3 reads CAIGSAGNEKLFF. DNA for the CDR3: TGTGCCATCGGTTCTGCAGGGAACGAAAAACTGTTTTTT.

The chain is built from TRBV7-7 and TRBJ2-5; 12 bases line up with TRBD2. Germline CDR1 reads SSHAT; CDR2 reads FNYEAQ (reference sequence). The CDR3 contains 17 residues. The junction had 8 bases not matched to a gene; V was cut back by 2 bases and J by 4 bases. This CDR3 reads CASSLRLAGAVGETQYF. Here the CDR3 DNA reads TGTGCCAGCAGCTTACGACTAGCGGGGGCGGTTGGAGAGACCCAGTACTTC.

The genes are TRBV10-1 and TRBJ2-1, with 11 bases lining up with TRBD2. Germline V gene sequence: CDR1 WNHNN, CDR2 SYGVQD (reference sequence). There are 14 residues in the CDR3. V trimming: 5 bases; J trimming: 10 bases; junction bases outside the gene matches: 7. This CDR3 is CASSFSGGAEEQFF. In nucleotides, the CDR3 is TGCGCCAGCAGTTTTAGCGGGGGGGCAGAGGAGCAGTTCTTC.

V usage is TRBV6-5 and J usage is TRBJ1-6; 9 bases line up with TRBD1. Germline assignment: CDR1 MNHEY and CDR2 SVGAGI. The length of the CDR3 is 14 residues. After removal of 7 bases from V and 9 bases from J, the junction contained 7 bases not matched to a gene. CDR3 sequence: CASTPGQGSSPLHF. DNA of the CDR3: TGTGCCAGCACTCCGGGACAGGGTAGTTCACCCCTCCACTTT.

This chain uses TRBV19 with TRBJ1-2, with TRBD1 identical over 8 bases. CDR1 and CDR2 (germline): LNHDA, SQIVND (reference sequence). The ends lost 6 bases at V and 2 bases at J; junction bases unmatched: 8. The CDR3 runs 15 residues. CDR3 in amino acids: CASSGLTGANYGYTF. The CDR3 coding sequence is TGTGCCAGTAGCGGATTGACAGGGGCGAACTATGGCTACACCTTC.